The 4 T cell receptor beta chains reported below all come from one sample, sequenced in a study of cytomegalovirus exposure and HLA in healthy donors. The PCR employed 60 Vbeta primers together with 13 Jbeta primers. The data were produced by immunoSEQ multiplex PCR, yet TCRdb's version contains in-frame clones alone and is incomplete. Here the sample spans 75,000 to 90,000 clones, about 78% being singletons. Specimen: PBMCs. These receptors originate from a woman aged 40 to 55 in good health and CMV-seropositive.

This clone was seen more than once but under ten times. The J gene is TRBJ2-3, the V gene TRBV2, with D maybe TRBD2 (6 bases). The CDR3 loop spans 16 amino acids. V was shortened by 7 bases and J by 6 bases, with 23 bases between the two germline ends. Germline lookup yields CDR1 SNHLY and CDR2 FYNNEI. CDR3 protein: CASMPSRGFDSDTQYF. CDR3 in DNA: TGTGCCAGCATGCCCTCGCGGGGTTTTGATTCTGATACGCAGTATTTT.

The CDR3 loop reads CASSLAGVGNTIYF. The CDR3 nucleotides are TGTGCCAGCAGCTTAGCCGGGGTAGGAAACACCATATATTTT. The genes are TRBV7-2 and TRBJ1-3, with no clear D. V was cut by 0 bases and J by 4 bases, with 7 bases left in between. Germline V gives CDR1 SGHTA, CDR2 FQGNSA. This CDR3 has 14 residues.

In this sample, this clone turned up a few times. The rearrangement joins TRBV5-1 to TRBJ2-2; TRBD2 aligns across 11 bases. The CDR3 covers 17 residues. Losses at the gene ends were 4 bases for V and 5 bases for J; bases not matched to a gene: 10. Germline V CDR1 and CDR2: SGHRS, YFSETQ. CDR3 in DNA: TGCGCCAGCAGCCACTTTAGCGGGGGGGCCAAAACCGGGGAGCTGTTTTTT. Protein sequence: CASSHFSGGAKTGELFF.

The rearrangement links TRBV29-1 to TRBJ1-1, with a tentative D call TRBD1 (6 bases). CDR1 SQVTM and CDR2 ANQGSEA come from the germline V gene. V was cut by 4 bases and J by 4 bases, with 10 bases left in between. The length of the CDR3 is 12 residues. DNA of the CDR3: TGCAGCGTTGTGACAGGTGGCACTGAAGCTTTCTTT. The encoded protein is CSVVTGGTEAFF. Full variable domain (remainder filled in from reference TRBV29-1 and TRBJ1-1): SAVISQKPSRDICQRGTSLTIQCQVDSQVTMMFWYRQQPGQSLTLIATANQGSEATYESGFVIDKFPISRPNLTFSTLTVSNMSPEDSSIYLCSVVTGGTEAFFGQGTRLTVV.